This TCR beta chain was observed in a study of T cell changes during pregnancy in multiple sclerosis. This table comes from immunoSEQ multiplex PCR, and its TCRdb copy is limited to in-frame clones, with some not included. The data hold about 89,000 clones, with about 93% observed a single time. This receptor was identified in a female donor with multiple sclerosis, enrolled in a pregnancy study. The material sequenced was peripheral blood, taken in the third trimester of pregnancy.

The CDR3 loop is CSARGGFEQFF. CDR3 DNA sequence: TGCAGTGCCCGAGGGGGATTTGAGCAGTTCTTC. The gene calls are TRBV20-1 and TRBJ2-1; the D gene is possibly TRBD1 (6 bases). The V gene lost 6 bases and the J gene lost 9 bases, with 12 bases spanning the gap. The CDR3 spans 11 residues. Germline CDR1 DFQATT, CDR2 SNEGSKA (reference sequence).